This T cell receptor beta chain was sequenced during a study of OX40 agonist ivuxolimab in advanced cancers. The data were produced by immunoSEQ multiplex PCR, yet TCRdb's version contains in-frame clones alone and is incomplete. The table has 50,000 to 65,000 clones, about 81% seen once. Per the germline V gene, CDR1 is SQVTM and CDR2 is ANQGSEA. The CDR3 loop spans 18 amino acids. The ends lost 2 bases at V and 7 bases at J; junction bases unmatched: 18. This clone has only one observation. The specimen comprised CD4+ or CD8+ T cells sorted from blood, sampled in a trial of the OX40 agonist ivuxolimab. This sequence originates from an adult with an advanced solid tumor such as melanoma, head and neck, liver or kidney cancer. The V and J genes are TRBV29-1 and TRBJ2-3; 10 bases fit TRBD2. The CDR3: CSVEIAVASGGALNTQYF. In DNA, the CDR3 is TGCAGCGTTGAAATAGCGGTAGCAAGCGGGGGGGCCCTGAATACGCAGTATTTT.